The present entry profiles one TCR beta chain with its context. This sample is drawn from a study of control samples from healthy donors and cancer patients. V was clipped by 6 bases and J by 5 bases; unmatched bases: 8. CDR3 length: 15 residues. The germline V gene has CDR1 KGHSH and CDR2 LQKENI. Measured with immunoSEQ multiplex PCR; TCRdb has only the in-frame clones, and not every one. This table holds tens of thousands of clones, roughly 96% found once. The specimen was blood. This clonotype was sampled from a man aged 25 to 40 in good health. The gene calls are TRBV18 and TRBJ2-5; TRBD2 agrees at 11 bases. The DNA for the CDR3 is TGTGCCAGCTCCGAACTAGCGGGAGTTGCTGAGACCCAGTACTTC. The encoded protein is CASSELAGVAETQYF.